This T cell receptor (beta chain) was sequenced during a study of T cell responses to AZD1222 COVID-19 vaccine. Regarding the study as a whole: No day 14 peak samples; only post-peak repertoires were characterized. When two AZD1222 doses had been given, Spike-specific TCR breadth and depth rose. Seropositive status at baseline applied to only six AZD1222 recipients.

Worth noting for this clone: Its antigen is currently unknown.

Assay: immunoSEQ multiplex PCR; the TCRdb copy retains only in-frame clones and omits some. The top ten hold 2.5% to 3.5% of the sample, which has 120,000 or so clones, about 94% seen once. The input for sequencing was peripheral blood, taken 28 days after the second AZD1222 dose. This TCR derives from an adult who received the AZD1222 COVID-19 vaccine.

The CDR3 region has the DNA TGCGCCAGCAGCTTTCGGGAGTCGGTGACCACCGGGGAGCTGTTTTTT. Translating gives CASSFRESVTTGELFF. This sequence joins TRBV5-1 and TRBJ2-2, with D tentatively TRBD2 (6 bases). CDR1 is SGHRS and CDR2 is YFSETQ in the germline V gene. CDR3 length: 16 amino acids. V shed 2 bases and J shed 4 bases, with 15 bases lying between them.